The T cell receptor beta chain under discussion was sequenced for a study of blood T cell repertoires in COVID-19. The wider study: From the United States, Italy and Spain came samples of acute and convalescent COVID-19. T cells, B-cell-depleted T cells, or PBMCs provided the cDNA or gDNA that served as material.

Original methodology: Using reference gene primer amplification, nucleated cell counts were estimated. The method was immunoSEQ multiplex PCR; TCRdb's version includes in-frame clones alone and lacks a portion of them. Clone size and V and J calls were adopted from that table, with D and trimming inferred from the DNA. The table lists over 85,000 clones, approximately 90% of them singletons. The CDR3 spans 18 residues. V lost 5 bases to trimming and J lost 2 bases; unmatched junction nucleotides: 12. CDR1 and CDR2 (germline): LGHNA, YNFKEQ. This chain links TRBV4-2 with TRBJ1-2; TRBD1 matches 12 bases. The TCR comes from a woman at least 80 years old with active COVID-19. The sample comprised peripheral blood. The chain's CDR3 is CASSLEGQGAASNYGYTF. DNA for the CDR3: TGTGCCAGCAGCTTAGAGGGACAGGGGGCGGCTTCAAACTATGGCTACACCTTC.